The 28 T cell receptor beta chains in this list originate from one sample, sequenced in a study of neoadjuvant nivolumab and ipilimumab in lung cancer. Assay: immunoSEQ multiplex PCR; the TCRdb copy retains only in-frame clones and omits some. The data contain approximately 35,000 clones, 92% of them seen just once; the ten biggest clones take up around 2%. The material sequenced was peripheral blood, taken after neoadjuvant nivolumab, alone or with ipilimumab, at or shortly before surgery. These receptors were obtained from an adult with non-small cell lung cancer.

This clone is a singleton in its sample. V gene TRBV11-2 combines with J gene TRBJ2-5; 7 nucleotides agree with TRBD1. V was pared by 5 bases and J by 10 bases, with 7 bases of the junction left unmatched. CDR1 SGHAT and CDR2 FQNNGV come from the germline V gene. The CDR3 spans 12 residues. CDR3 in amino acids: CASSRGQAYQYF. The CDR3 nucleotides read TGTGCCAGCAGCCGAGGACAGGCGTACCAGTACTTC.

This chain connects TRBV5-1 to TRBJ1-3; possible D gene TRBD1, 5 bases. The germline V gene has CDR1 SGHRS and CDR2 YFSETQ. The CDR3 contains 15 residues. Trimming cost V 0 bases and J 7 bases, with 14 bases left between them. The CDR3 loop is CASSLEWGVGNTIYF. CDR3 in DNA: TGCGCCAGCAGCTTGGAATGGGGGGTCGGGAACACCATATATTTT.

The V call is TRBV28, the J call TRBJ1-2; 8 bases match TRBD1. The J segment lost 4 bases and the V segment lost 8 bases, leaving 9 bases of the junction unmatched. This CDR3 is 14 amino acids long. Germline V gene sequence: CDR1 MDHEN, CDR2 SYDVKM. The CDR3 spells CASAQQGVAYGYTF. The CDR3 DNA reads as TGTGCCAGCGCACAACAGGGGGTGGCCTATGGCTACACCTTC.

The genes are TRBV28 and TRBJ2-5; D is unclear. The CDR3 sequence is 15 residues long. CDR1 is MDHEN and CDR2 is SYDVKM in the germline V gene. Trimming removed 10 bases from V and 5 bases from J, with 23 bases in between. CDR3 in amino acids: CAITQKGPQQETQYF. In nucleotides, the CDR3 is TGTGCCATCACGCAAAAGGGTCCCCAGCAGGAGACCCAGTACTTC.

The chain couples TRBV7-6 to TRBJ1-2; 9 positions match TRBD1. CDR1 is SGHVS, CDR2 FNYEAQ, per germline. CDR3 size: 16 residues. The junction had 5 bases not matched to a gene; V was cut back by 1 base and J by 2 bases. Written as DNA, the CDR3 is TGTGCCAGCAGCTTAGAAGTGGGACAGGGCAACTATGGCTACACCTTC. It translates to CASSLEVGQGNYGYTF.

The V and J genes are TRBV11-2 and TRBJ2-5; 9 bases agree with TRBD1. V lost 3 bases, J lost 2 bases, and 10 bases stayed unmatched. The germline gives CDR1 SGHAT, CDR2 FQNNGV. CDR3 size: 17 residues. This chain's CDR3 is CASSFGGTGFQQETQYF. The CDR3 DNA sequence: TGTGCCAGCAGCTTTGGCGGGACAGGGTTTCAGCAAGAGACCCAGTACTTC.

The rearrangement links TRBV6-5 to TRBJ1-2, with D unresolved. The CDR3 totals 12 residues. V dropped 5 bases and J dropped 0 bases, with 4 bases sitting between them. Germline CDR1 MNHEY, CDR2 SVGAGI. CDR3 region: CASSEANYGYTF. As DNA, the CDR3 is TGTGCCAGCAGTGAAGCTAACTATGGCTACACCTTC.

This chain links TRBV6-1 with TRBJ2-1; possibly TRBD2 for D (5 bases). There are 13 residues in the CDR3. CDR1 and CDR2 from the germline V gene are MNHNS and SASEGT. Trimming left V 6 bases short and J 1 base short, with 7 bases between. CDR3: CASRSGSYNEQFF. For the CDR3, the DNA is TGTGCCAGCAGATCGGGGTCCTACAATGAGCAGTTCTTC.

The chain links TRBV6-1 to TRBJ2-7; D might be TRBD1 (6 bases). Germline-derived CDR1 and CDR2 are MNHNS and SASEGT. Trimming cost V 4 bases and J 5 bases, with 15 bases left between them. CDR3 length: 14 residues. The CDR3 sequence is CASSVVQGPDEQYF. CDR3 DNA: TGTGCCAGCAGTGTCGTACAGGGCCCGGACGAGCAGTACTTC.

The chain uses TRBV5-6 and TRBJ1-5, with D possibly matching TRBD1 (6 bases). Germline assignment: CDR1 SGHDT and CDR2 YYEEEE. The CDR3 is 15 amino acids. V was pared by 1 base and J by 6 bases, with 14 bases between. In DNA, the CDR3 is TGTGCCAGCAGCTTGCGGACAGAGTCGGGTCAGCCCCAGCATTTT. This codes for CASSLRTESGQPQHF.

This clone occurred once. J is TRBJ2-7 and V is TRBV5-1; the match to TRBD1 covers 7 bases. Germline trimming cut 5 bases from V and 2 bases from J; bases unmatched to any gene: 7. This CDR3 is built from 14 residues. Germline V gene sequence: CDR1 SGHRS, CDR2 YFSETQ. CDR3 loop: CASSPQGDTYEQYF. The CDR3 nucleotides read TGCGCCAGCAGTCCCCAGGGGGACACCTACGAGCAGTACTTC.

The gene calls are TRBV5-6 and TRBJ1-4; a possible D gene is TRBD1 (5 bases). Germline CDR1 and CDR2: SGHDT and YYEEEE. Trimming left V 3 bases short and J 0 bases short, with 15 bases between. The CDR3 spans 17 residues. CDR3 DNA: TGTGCCAGCAGCTCACCCCGGGACTCCTCAACTAATGAAAAACTGTTTTTT. This sequence encodes CASSSPRDSSTNEKLFF. Filled out from reference TRBV5-6 and TRBJ1-4, the complete variable domain reads DAGVTQSPTHLIKTRGQQVTLRCSPKSGHDTVSWYQQALGQGPQFIFQYYEEEERQRGNFPDRFSGHQFPNYSSELNVNALLLGDSALYLCASSSPRDSSTNEKLFFGSGTQLSVL.

This chain uses TRBV5-1 with TRBJ1-3; weak D call: TRBD1 (5 bases). The CDR3 sequence is 16 residues long. V lost 0 bases to trimming and J lost 0 bases, with 10 bases between them. The germline V gene encodes CDR1 SGHRS and CDR2 YFSETQ. CDR3 nucleotide sequence: TGCGCCAGCAGCTTGGAGGGACCCTCCTCTGGAAACACCATATATTTT. Translation gives CASSLEGPSSGNTIYF.

The chain couples TRBV6-1 to TRBJ1-1, with a tentative D call TRBD1 (5 bases). Trimming stripped 1 base from V and 1 base from J, with 10 bases between. Germline values: CDR1 MNHNS, CDR2 SASEGT. This CDR3 comprises 15 residues. Here the CDR3 reads CASSEELGGNTEAFF. The CDR3 nucleotides read TGTGCCAGCAGTGAAGAGCTGGGGGGGAACACTGAAGCTTTCTTT.

J is TRBJ1-2 and V is TRBV15, with D tentatively TRBD1 (6 bases). The CDR3 extends over 16 amino acids. In germline, CDR1 is LNHNV, CDR2 YYDKDF (reference sequence). V shed 3 bases and J shed 6 bases, with 20 bases lying between them. CDR3 loop: CATSSDYHRVWHGYTF. DNA for the CDR3: TGTGCCACCAGCAGCGACTACCACAGGGTTTGGCATGGCTACACCTTC. The whole variable domain, filled in from reference TRBV15 and TRBJ1-2, reads DAMVIQNPRYQVTQFGKPVTLSCSQTLNHNVMYWYQQKSSQAPKLLFHYYDKDFNNEADTPDNFQSRRPNTSFCFLDIRSPGLGDTAMYLCATSSDYHRVWHGYTFGSGTRLTVV.

The rearrangement uses TRBV6-5 and TRBJ2-1; D gene uncertain. CDR3 length: 13 amino acids. The V and J ends lost 5 bases and 10 bases respectively, with 15 bases between them. Germline V gene lookup returns CDR1 MNHEY and CDR2 SVGAGI. The DNA of the CDR3 is TGTGCCAGCAGTCCCGCCATCGGATGGGAGCAGTTCTTC. Translating it yields CASSPAIGWEQFF.

This clone was detected once. The chain carries TRBV14 and TRBJ2-1, with a possible D match to TRBD2 (5 bases). Per the germline V gene, CDR1 is SGHDN and CDR2 is FVKESK. V lost 4 bases and J 7 bases, leaving 17 bases between the germline ends. This CDR3 has 15 amino acids. The chain's CDR3 is CASSLGLLGGNEQFF. In nucleotides, the CDR3 is TGTGCCAGCAGCCTAGGGCTCCTAGGAGGTAATGAGCAGTTCTTC.

The table lists this clone with a count of one. The V call is TRBV6-1, the J call TRBJ1-1; no definite D call. Germline V gene data show CDR1 as MNHNS and CDR2 as SASEGT. The length of the CDR3 is 11 residues. With 2 bases removed from V and 10 bases from J, the gap between germline ends came to 8 bases. CDR3 DNA: TGTGCCAGCAGTGAAATCCGCGGAGCTTTCTTT. It codes for CASSEIRGAFF.

The gene calls are TRBV6-1 and TRBJ1-5; D gene ambiguous. Germline CDR1 reads MNHNS; CDR2 reads SASEGT. Trimming pared 1 base from V and 3 bases from J, leaving 10 bases between. This CDR3 contains 15 residues. As DNA, the CDR3 is TGTGCCAGCAGTGAAGGTAACAGTCCCAATCAGCCCCAGCATTTT. Translation: CASSEGNSPNQPQHF.

The chain joins TRBV11-2 to TRBJ2-1; 13 nucleotides agree with TRBD2. Germline trimming cut 6 bases from V and 9 bases from J; bases unmatched to any gene: 8. The CDR3 covers 15 residues. Germline CDR1 SGHAT, CDR2 FQNNGV. The CDR3 here is CASRPTSGRASEQFF. The CDR3 DNA is TGTGCCAGCAGACCCACTAGCGGGAGGGCCTCTGAGCAGTTCTTC.

The chain employs TRBV27 and TRBJ2-7; 7 nucleotides line up with TRBD2. This CDR3 region has 13 residues. J lost 10 bases, V lost 5 bases, and 11 bases had no gene match. The germline V gene has CDR1 MNHEY and CDR2 SMNVEV (reference sequence). The CDR3 region is CASSRKPGLQQYF. The CDR3 DNA is TGTGCCAGCAGTCGGAAACCGGGACTACAACAGTACTTC.

The V call is TRBV7-3, the J call TRBJ2-1, with a weak D call TRBD1 (5 bases). The germline CDR1 and CDR2 sequences are SGHTA and FQGTGA. This CDR3 spans 16 amino acids. Trimming removed 2 bases from V and 4 bases from J, with 15 bases in between. CDR3 coding DNA: TGTGCCAGCAGCTTAGGCCCAGGGAACCTTTACAATGAGCAGTTCTTC. Its protein is CASSLGPGNLYNEQFF. The full variable domain, its missing parts supplied by reference TRBV7-3 and TRBJ2-1, is GAGVSQTPSNKVTEKGKYVELRCDPISGHTALYWYRQSLGQGPEFLIYFQGTGAADDSGLPNDRFFAVRPEGSVSTLKIQRTERGDSAVYLCASSLGPGNLYNEQFFGPGTRLTVL.

The chain combines TRBV5-4 with TRBJ2-1, with D tentatively TRBD1 (5 bases). This CDR3 comprises 15 residues. The ends were cut back, 0 bases at V and 3 bases at J, with 10 bases in the middle. Germline V lookup: CDR1 SGHNT, CDR2 YYREEE (reference sequence). In DNA, the CDR3 is TGTGCCAGCAGCTTGGGGCAGGGTCTCTACAATGAGCAGTTCTTC. It translates to CASSLGQGLYNEQFF. Combining the CDR3 with reference TRBV5-4 and TRBJ2-1 gives the whole variable domain ETGVTQSPTHLIKTRGQQVTLRCSSQSGHNTVSWYQQALGQGPQFIFQYYREEENGRGNFPPRFSGLQFPNYSSELNVNALELDDSALYLCASSLGQGLYNEQFFGPGTRLTVL.

This chain connects TRBV5-1 to TRBJ1-4, with a tentative D call TRBD1 (6 bases). This CDR3 is built from 15 residues. V was trimmed by 1 base and J by 0 bases, leaving 7 bases between them. CDR1 and CDR2 from the germline V gene are SGHRS and YFSETQ. CDR3 DNA sequence: TGCGCCAGCAGCTTGCAGGGGTCAACTAATGAAAAACTGTTTTTT. Its protein is CASSLQGSTNEKLFF.

This sequence joins TRBV18 and TRBJ2-3; TRBD1 agrees at 10 bases. The junction had 4 bases not matched to a gene; V was cut back by 5 bases and J by 5 bases. The CDR3 runs to 14 residues. Per the germline V gene, CDR1 is KGHSH and CDR2 is LQKENI. This CDR3 reads CASSYDRGRDTQYF. In DNA, the CDR3 is TGTGCCAGCTCATACGACAGGGGGCGAGATACGCAGTATTTT.

This chain links TRBV6-6 with TRBJ1-2, with 7 bases aligning to TRBD1. Losses at the gene ends were 6 bases for V and 0 bases for J; bases not matched to a gene: 7. Germline V gene data show CDR1 as MNHNY and CDR2 as SVGAGI (reference sequence). This CDR3 comprises 15 residues. The DNA for the CDR3 is TGTGCCAGCAGGGGCGGGACAGTCTCTAACTATGGCTACACCTTC. It translates to CASRGGTVSNYGYTF.

V gene TRBV9 combines with J gene TRBJ1-1, with TRBD1 as a possible D gene (6 bases). This CDR3 is built from 12 residues. Trimming cost V 4 bases and J 9 bases, with 13 bases left between them. Germline values: CDR1 SGDLS, CDR2 YYNGEE. As DNA, the CDR3 is TGTGCCAGCAGCCGGGGGGCAGGTCAAGCTTTCTTT. It encodes CASSRGAGQAFF. Drawing the rest from reference TRBV9 and TRBJ1-1, the complete variable domain is DSGVTQTPKHLITATGQRVTLRCSPRSGDLSVYWYQQSLDQGLQFLIQYYNGEERAKGNILERFSAQQFPDLHSELNLSSLELGDSALYFCASSRGAGQAFFGQGTRLTVV.

The rearrangement uses TRBV5-1 and TRBJ2-5, with a weak D call TRBD2 (6 bases). This CDR3 is 14 amino acids long. The germline V gene encodes CDR1 SGHRS and CDR2 YFSETQ. V lost 6 bases and J 2 bases, leaving 14 bases between the germline ends. The CDR3 bases are TGCGCCAGCAATGGCCCGCGGGGTCAAGAGACCCAGTACTTC. It specifies CASNGPRGQETQYF.